These 2 T cell receptor beta chains came from one sample sequenced in a study of cytomegalovirus exposure and HLA in healthy donors. Amplification used 60 Vbeta primers and 13 Jbeta primers. TCRdb keeps only in-frame clones here, not all; method: immunoSEQ multiplex PCR. The ten most abundant clones cover roughly 12% of a sample with tens of thousands of clones. The sequenced sample consisted of PBMCs. The receptors were sampled from a man between 18 and 29 years old in good health and CMV-seropositive.

CDR3 nucleotides: TGTGCCAGTACGTCCTATGATTGGGCTAGCGGGAGAATCTACAATGAGCAGTTCTTC. Its translation: CASTSYDWASGRIYNEQFF. The chain links TRBV19 to TRBJ2-1; 10 bases map to TRBD2. The V and J ends lost 7 bases and 3 bases, in that order; junction bases with no gene match: 18. The length of the CDR3 is 19 residues. Per germline, CDR1 LNHDA and CDR2 SQIVND (reference sequence).

Remarks on this clone: One end of the junction does not line up with germline, which may come from a read error. The sample contains more than one DNA sequence encoding this CDR3. This chain joins TRBV12-5 and TRBJ1-5; 8 bases are a match to TRBD1. The CDR3 contains 16 residues. Germline assignment: CDR1 LGHNT and CDR2 FRNRAP. CDR3 loop: CASGFTDRGSNQPQHF. In DNA form, the CDR3 reads TGTGCTAGTGGTTTTACCGACAGGGGAAGCAATCAGCCCCAGCATTTC.